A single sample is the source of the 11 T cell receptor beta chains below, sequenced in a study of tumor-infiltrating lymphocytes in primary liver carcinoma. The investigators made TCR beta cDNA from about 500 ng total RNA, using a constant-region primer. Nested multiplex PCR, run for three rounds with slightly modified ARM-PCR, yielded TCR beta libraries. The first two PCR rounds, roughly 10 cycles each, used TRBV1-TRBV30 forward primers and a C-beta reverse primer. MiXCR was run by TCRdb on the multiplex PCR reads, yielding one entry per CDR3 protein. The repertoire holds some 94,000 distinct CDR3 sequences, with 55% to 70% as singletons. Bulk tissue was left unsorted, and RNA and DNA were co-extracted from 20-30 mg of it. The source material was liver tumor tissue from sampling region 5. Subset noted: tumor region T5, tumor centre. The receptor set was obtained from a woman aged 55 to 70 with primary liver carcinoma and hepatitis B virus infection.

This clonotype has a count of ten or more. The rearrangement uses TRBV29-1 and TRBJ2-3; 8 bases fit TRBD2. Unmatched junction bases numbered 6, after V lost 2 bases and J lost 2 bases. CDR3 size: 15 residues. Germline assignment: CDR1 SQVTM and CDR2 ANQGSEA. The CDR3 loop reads CSVEKASGYTDTQYF. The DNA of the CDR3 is TGCAGCGTTGAAAAGGCTAGCGGGTACACAGATACGCAGTATTTT.

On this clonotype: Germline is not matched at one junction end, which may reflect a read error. CDR3 DNA sequence: TGTCCCAGCAGACCCACAGGGTACTCTGGGGCCAACGTCCTGACTTTC. Its protein product is CPSRPTGYSGANVLTF. The chain links TRBV28 to TRBJ2-6; perhaps TRBD1 as D (6 bases). Germline-derived CDR1 and CDR2 are MDHEN and SYDVKM. There are 16 residues in the CDR3.

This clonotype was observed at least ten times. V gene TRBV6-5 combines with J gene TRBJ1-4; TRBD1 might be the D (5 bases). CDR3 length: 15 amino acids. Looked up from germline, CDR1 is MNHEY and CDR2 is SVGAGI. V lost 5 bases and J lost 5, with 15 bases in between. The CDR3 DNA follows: TGTGCCAGCAGTCGGCGACAGCCAGACAATGAAAAACTGTTTTTT. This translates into CASSRRQPDNEKLFF.

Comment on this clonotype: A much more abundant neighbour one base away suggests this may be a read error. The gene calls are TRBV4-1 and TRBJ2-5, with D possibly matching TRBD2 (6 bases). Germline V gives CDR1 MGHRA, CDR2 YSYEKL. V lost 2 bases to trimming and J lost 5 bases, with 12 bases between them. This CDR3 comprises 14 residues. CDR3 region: CASSQWRARETQYF. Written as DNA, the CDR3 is TGCGCCAGCAGCCAATGGAGGGCCAGGGAGACCCAGTACTTC.

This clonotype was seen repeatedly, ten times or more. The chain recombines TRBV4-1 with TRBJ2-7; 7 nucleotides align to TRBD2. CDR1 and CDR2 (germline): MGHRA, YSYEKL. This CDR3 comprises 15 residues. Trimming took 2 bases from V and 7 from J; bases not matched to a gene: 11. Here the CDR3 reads CASSQIWGGPGEQYF. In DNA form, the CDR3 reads TGCGCCAGCAGCCAAATTTGGGGAGGGCCGGGTGAGCAGTACTTC.

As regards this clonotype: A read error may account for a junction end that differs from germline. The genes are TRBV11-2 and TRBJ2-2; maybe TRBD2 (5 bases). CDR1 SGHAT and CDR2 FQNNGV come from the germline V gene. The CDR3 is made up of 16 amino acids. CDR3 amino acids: CASSFGTAIATGELFF. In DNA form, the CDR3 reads TGTGCCAGCAGCTTTGGTACGGCTATCGCAACCGGGGAGTTGTTTTTT.

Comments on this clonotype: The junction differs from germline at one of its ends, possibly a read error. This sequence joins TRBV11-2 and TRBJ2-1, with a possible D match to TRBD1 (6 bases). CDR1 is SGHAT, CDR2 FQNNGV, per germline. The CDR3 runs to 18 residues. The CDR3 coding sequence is TGTGCCAGCAGCTTAGGGGGGCTAGGACGGGGCTCCTATAATGAGCAGTTCTTC. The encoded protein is CASSLGGLGRGSYNEQFF.

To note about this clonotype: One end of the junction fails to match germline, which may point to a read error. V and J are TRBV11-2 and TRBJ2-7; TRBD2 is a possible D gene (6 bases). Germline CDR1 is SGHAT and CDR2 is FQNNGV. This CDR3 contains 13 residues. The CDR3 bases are TGTACCAGCAACTTGGGACTTTACTACGAGCAGTACTTC. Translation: CTSNLGLYYEQYF. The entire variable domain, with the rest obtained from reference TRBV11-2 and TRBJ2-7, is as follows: EAGVAQSPRYKIIEKRQSVAFWCNPISGHATLYWYQQILGQGPKLLIQFQNNGVVDDSQLPKDRFSAERLKGVDSTLKIQPAKLEDSAVYLCTSNLGLYYEQYFGPGTRLTVT.

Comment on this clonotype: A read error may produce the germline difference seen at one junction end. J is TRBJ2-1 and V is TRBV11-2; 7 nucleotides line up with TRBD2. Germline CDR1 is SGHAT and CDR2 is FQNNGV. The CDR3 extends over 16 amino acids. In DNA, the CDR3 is TGCGCCATCAGCCCCGTTCGGGCTAGCGGTTACGATGAGCAGTTCTTC. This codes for CAISPVRASGYDEQFF.

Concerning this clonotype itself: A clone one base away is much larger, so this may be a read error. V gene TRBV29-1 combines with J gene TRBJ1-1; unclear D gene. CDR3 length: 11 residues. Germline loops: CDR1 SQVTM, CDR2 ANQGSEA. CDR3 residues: CSVKVNIEAFF. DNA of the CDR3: TGCAGCGTTAAGGTGAACATTGAAGCTTTCTTT.

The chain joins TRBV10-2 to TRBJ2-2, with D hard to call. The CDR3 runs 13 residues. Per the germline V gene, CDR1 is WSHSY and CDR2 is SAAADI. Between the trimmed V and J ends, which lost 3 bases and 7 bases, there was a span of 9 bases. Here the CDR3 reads CASSDRSIGELFF. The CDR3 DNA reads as TGCGCCAGCAGTGACCGTAGCATCGGGGAGCTGTTTTTT.